The clone carrying this TCR beta chain was picked up many times. The antigen remains undetermined. The length of the CDR3 is 15 residues. Trimming cost V 1 base and J 0 bases, with 8 bases left between them. Germline V gene data show CDR1 as PRHDT and CDR2 as FYEKMQ (reference sequence). Authors of the study amplified TCR beta CDR3 regions from RNA transcripts. HTBI primers were employed in a first-round RT-PCR of the TCR CDR3. A single record per CDR3 protein comes from TCRdb applying MiXCR to the multiplex PCR reads. The repertoire holds 300,000 to 450,000 distinct CDR3 sequences, with less than 15% as singletons. The record originates from a study of T cells in Graves' hyperthyroidism and ophthalmopathy. Study-level findings and limits: Ophthalmopathy and stable hyperthyroidism were separated by a 13 V-J model.

The specimen sequenced was blood. The V and J genes are TRBV13 and TRBJ2-3; D call uncertain. The receptor comes from a woman aged 18-29 years with Graves' hyperthyroidism. The DNA of the CDR3 is TGTGCCAGCAGCTTAGAGGGTGACAGCACAGATACGCAGTATTTT. Amino acids: CASSLEGDSTDTQYF.